Listed here are 8 T cell receptor beta chains from one sample, sequenced in a study of T-cell memory formation after mild COVID-19. From the 5' RACE reads, TCRdb called clonotypes with MiXCR, one entry per CDR3 protein. The sample records 550,000 to 700,000 distinct CDR3 sequences, roughly 17% being singletons. Sequences were obtained from PBMCs or a T cell subset sorted from them (not recorded which). Source of these receptors: an adult woman who had mild COVID-19 (a few samples of this study predate the infection). Cell type and time point are not known.

This clonotype was picked up many times. The rearrangement uses TRBV12-3 or TRBV12-4 and TRBJ2-4; 8 nucleotides agree with TRBD1. V shed 6 bases and J 6 bases; nucleotides not matched to a gene: 4. The CDR3 runs to 13 residues. For the CDR3, the DNA is TGTGCCAGCAGCTCGACAGGGGCAAACATTCAGTACTTC. Protein: CASSSTGANIQYF.

The table lists this clonotype with a few counts. V is TRBV19 and J is TRBJ2-5; possible D gene TRBD2, 6 bases. V was trimmed by 3 bases and J by 4 bases, leaving 9 bases between them. There are 13 residues in the CDR3. Germline lookup yields CDR1 LNHDA and CDR2 SQIVND (reference sequence). CDR3 loop: CASSMAGGETQYF. CDR3 nucleotides: TGTGCCAGTAGTATGGCCGGGGGAGAGACCCAGTACTTC.

The chain uses TRBV4-3 and TRBJ2-7, with TRBD2 matching 14 bases. The J segment lost 6 bases and the V segment lost 0 bases, leaving 10 bases of the junction unmatched. The germline V gene has CDR1 LGHNA and CDR2 YSLEER. The CDR3 sequence is 18 residues long. CDR3 loop: CASSQDPPGLAGVGEQYF. The CDR3 nucleotides are TGCGCCAGCAGCCAAGATCCCCCGGGACTAGCGGGAGTAGGCGAGCAGTACTTC.

This clonotype was found a few times. This chain joins TRBV28 and TRBJ1-1; 8 nucleotides agree with TRBD1. V lost 5 bases to trimming and J lost 5 bases; unmatched junction nucleotides: 10. Germline values: CDR1 MDHEN, CDR2 SYDVKM. CDR3 length equals 15 residues. The chain's CDR3 is CASSPGVRGQTEAFF. The CDR3 DNA reads TGTGCCAGCAGTCCTGGAGTCAGGGGGCAAACTGAAGCTTTCTTT.

This clonotype was seen only a few times. This sequence joins TRBV6-5 and TRBJ1-5; 8 nucleotides agree with TRBD1. The CDR3 sequence is 16 residues long. CDR1 and CDR2 (germline): MNHEY, SVGAGI. The junction had 8 bases not matched to a gene; V was cut back by 4 bases and J by 3 bases. This CDR3 is CASSSLTGVNNQPQHF. The CDR3 DNA sequence: TGTGCCAGCAGTTCCCTGACAGGGGTCAACAATCAGCCCCAGCATTTT.

This clonotype appeared a few times. The chain employs TRBV30 and TRBJ2-1; no reliable D call. Trimming stripped 2 bases from V and 4 bases from J, with 6 bases between. Germline CDR1 reads GTSNPN; CDR2 reads SVGIG (reference sequence). The CDR3 sequence is 12 residues long. This chain's CDR3 is CAWSPSYNEQFF. In DNA form, the CDR3 reads TGTGCCTGGAGTCCTAGTTACAATGAGCAGTTCTTC.

This clonotype has only a few counts. The rearrangement uses TRBV4-2 and TRBJ2-7; 9 nucleotides line up with TRBD1. Germline values: CDR1 LGHNA, CDR2 YNFKEQ. This CDR3 region has 15 residues. V shed 1 base, J shed 6 bases, and the junction held 7 bases outside the gene matches. The CDR3 spells CASSQAGTGPREQYF. The CDR3, as DNA: TGTGCCAGCAGCCAAGCCGGGACAGGGCCTCGCGAGCAGTACTTC.

This rearrangement joins TRBV7-9 to TRBJ2-1; 10 positions agree with TRBD2. The germline V gene has CDR1 SEHNR and CDR2 FQNEAQ (reference sequence). Unmatched junction bases numbered 7, after V lost 8 bases and J lost 6 bases. CDR3 length: 14 amino acids. This chain's CDR3 is CASALSGGANEQFF. The CDR3 region has the DNA TGTGCCAGCGCATTAAGCGGGGGGGCCAATGAGCAGTTCTTC.